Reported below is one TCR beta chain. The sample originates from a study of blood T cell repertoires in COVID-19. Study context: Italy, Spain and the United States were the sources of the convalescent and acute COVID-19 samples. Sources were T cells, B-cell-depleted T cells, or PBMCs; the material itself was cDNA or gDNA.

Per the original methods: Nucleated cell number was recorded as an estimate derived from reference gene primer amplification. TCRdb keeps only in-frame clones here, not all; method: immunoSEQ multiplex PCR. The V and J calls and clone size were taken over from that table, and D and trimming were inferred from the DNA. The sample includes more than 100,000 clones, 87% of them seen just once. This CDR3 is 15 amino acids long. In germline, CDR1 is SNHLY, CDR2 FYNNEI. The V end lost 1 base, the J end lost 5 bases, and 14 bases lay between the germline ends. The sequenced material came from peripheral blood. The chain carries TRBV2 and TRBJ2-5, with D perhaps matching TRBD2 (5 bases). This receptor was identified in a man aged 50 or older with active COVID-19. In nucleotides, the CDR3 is TGTGCCAGCAGTGAAGGTTCCCCGGGGATGGAGACCCAGTACTTC. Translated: CASSEGSPGMETQYF.